There are a few counts of the clone carrying this T cell receptor (beta chain). Its antigen is not identified. This sample is drawn from a study of identical twins. The authors used template switching to add a universal primer site and gave cDNA unique molecular identifiers. TCRdb re-derived calls from the 5' RACE reads in MiXCR, one entry per CDR3 protein. The profile shows some 1,600,000 distinct CDR3 sequences, roughly 35% of them singletons. The study, taken as a whole, reports: Cord blood beta clonotypes that were abundant carried fewer insertions, and memory repertoires showed no such trend. Out-of-frame alpha sequences shared by twins were enriched for low generation probability.

The germline gives CDR1 MNHNS, CDR2 SASEGT. This CDR3 region has 15 residues. The ends were cut back, 7 bases at V and 6 bases at J, with 19 bases in the middle. This receptor was obtained from a newborn girl in good health. This chain links TRBV6-1 with TRBJ1-5; D is possibly TRBD1 (5 bases). The sequencing input was cord blood. This chain's CDR3 is CASTPTGPRGQPQHF. Here the CDR3 DNA reads TGTGCCAGCACCCCCACAGGACCAAGGGGTCAGCCCCAGCATTTT.